The 24 T cell receptor beta chains below were found in one sample sequenced in a study of blood T cells in healthy people across ages. The second PCR ran roughly 6 to 12 cycles with a sample-barcoded 5' primer and J-beta primers. In TCRdb, the 5' RACE reads were re-called with MiXCR into one record per CDR3 protein. Among hundreds of thousands of distinct CDR3 sequences listed, 40% to 50% were seen once. The material sequenced was blood. The origin of the receptors is a man aged 55 to 70 in good health.

This clonotype has more than one count but fewer than ten. V and J are TRBV10-3 and TRBJ2-7; no clear D. V lost 6 bases to trimming and J lost 1 base, with 13 bases between them. Germline CDR1 reads ENHRY; CDR2 reads SYGVKD. The CDR3 sequence is 14 residues long. CDR3 loop: CAISGRDDSYEQYF. In DNA, the CDR3 is TGTGCCATCAGCGGGCGAGATGATTCCTACGAGCAGTACTTC.

V gene TRBV3-1 combines with J gene TRBJ1-6; the match to TRBD1 covers 7 bases. The germline V gene encodes CDR1 LGHDT and CDR2 YNNKEL (reference sequence). The J segment lost 6 bases and the V segment lost 4 bases, leaving 9 bases of the junction unmatched. This CDR3 contains 16 residues. This CDR3 is CASSPRTGSGNSPLHF. DNA of the CDR3: TGTGCCAGCAGCCCCCGGACAGGCTCTGGTAATTCACCCCTCCACTTT. The whole variable domain, filled in from reference TRBV3-1 and TRBJ1-6, reads DTAVSQTPKYLVTQMGNDKSIKCEQNLGHDTMYWYKQDSKKFLKIMFSYNNKELIINETVPNRFSPKSPDKAHLNLHINSLELGDSAVYFCASSPRTGSGNSPLHFGNGTRLTVT.

This sequence joins TRBV5-5 and TRBJ1-1; maybe TRBD1 (6 bases). CDR1 is SGHKS and CDR2 is YYEKEE in the germline V gene (reference sequence). The germline V and J ends were trimmed by 5 bases and 5 bases, with 19 bases remaining between them. The CDR3 is made up of 15 amino acids. The CDR3 nucleotides read TGTGCCAGCAGGCCCGGGGGCGGGAGGTTTACTGAAGCTTTCTTT. This sequence encodes CASRPGGGRFTEAFF.

J is TRBJ1-6 and V is TRBV6-6; D gene unclear. From germline, CDR1 is MNHNY and CDR2 SVGAGI (reference sequence). Trimming left V 4 bases short and J 7 bases short, with 14 bases between. CDR3 length: 15 amino acids. The CDR3 DNA sequence: TGTGCCAGCAGTTCCGACCGGCCGTACAATTCACCCCTCCACTTT. Its translation: CASSSDRPYNSPLHF.

The J gene is TRBJ1-5, the V gene TRBV4-3, with TRBD1 as a possible D gene (6 bases). The CDR3 consists of 16 residues. The germline gives CDR1 LGHNA, CDR2 YSLEER. Trimming took off 1 base at V and 4 bases at J, with 14 bases between the two ends. DNA of the CDR3: TGCGCCAGCAGCCAAGGTGCCGGGGGCAGGAATCAGCCCCAGCATTTT. It codes for CASSQGAGGRNQPQHF.

The chain recombines TRBV6-2 or TRBV6-3 with TRBJ2-1, with a tentative D call TRBD1 (6 bases). V lost 2 bases to trimming and J lost 2 bases, with 13 bases between them. This CDR3 has 16 amino acids. Germline loops: CDR1 MNHEY, CDR2 SVGEGT. The CDR3 is CASSYRGDRTYNEQFF. The CDR3 nucleotides are TGTGCCAGCAGTTACCGAGGTGACAGGACCTACAATGAGCAGTTCTTC.

The chain is built from TRBV9 and TRBJ1-2; D gene unclear. The ends were cut back, 4 bases at V and 2 bases at J, with 15 bases in the middle. The germline gives CDR1 SGDLS, CDR2 YYNGEE. This CDR3 contains 15 residues. The CDR3 DNA is TGTGCCAGCAGCCTCCTGATGACGCAGAACTATGGCTACACCTTC. Encoded protein: CASSLLMTQNYGYTF.

This clonotype came up a few times. J is TRBJ2-5 and V is TRBV5-1; D is perhaps TRBD2 (7 bases). Trimming cost V 1 base and J 2 bases, with 15 bases left between them. The CDR3 spans 16 residues. Germline CDR1 SGHRS, CDR2 YFSETQ. The CDR3 DNA follows: TGCGCCAGCAGCTTGTGGAGGGGGGGCCTTCAAGAGACCCAGTACTTC. It specifies CASSLWRGGLQETQYF.

This rearrangement joins TRBV7-2 to TRBJ2-5, with D tentatively TRBD2 (7 bases). Germline values: CDR1 SGHTA, CDR2 FQGNSA. Trimming left V 5 bases short and J 0 bases short, with 16 bases between. CDR3 size: 16 residues. The chain's CDR3 is CASSLDGGPYQETQYF. The CDR3 coding sequence is TGTGCCAGCAGCCTAGACGGGGGGCCGTACCAAGAGACCCAGTACTTC.

The chain employs TRBV20-1 and TRBJ1-2, with D hard to call. CDR1 DFQATT and CDR2 SNEGSKA come from the germline V gene (reference sequence). Trimming left V 2 bases short and J 0 bases short, with 19 bases between. The CDR3 covers 17 residues. In DNA form, the CDR3 reads TGCAGTGCTAGAACAGCGGGCGCGACCCGAGCTAACTATGGCTACACCTTC. Translating gives CSARTAGATRANYGYTF.

This clonotype was picked up a small number of times. The V and J genes are TRBV24-1 and TRBJ2-3; no definite D call. The CDR3 spans 14 residues. V was cut by 1 base and J by 3 bases, with 7 bases left in between. In germline, CDR1 is KGHDR, CDR2 SFDVKD. CDR3 in amino acids: CATSDFGRTDTQYF. The CDR3 DNA follows: TGTGCCACCAGTGATTTCGGCCGGACAGATACGCAGTATTTT.

The sample holds a few counts of this clonotype. The rearrangement uses TRBV3-1 and TRBJ1-2; 8 positions agree with TRBD1. Germline loops: CDR1 LGHDT, CDR2 YNNKEL (reference sequence). V was pared by 6 bases and J by 3 bases, with 6 bases of the junction left unmatched. The CDR3 covers 14 residues. The CDR3 nucleotides read TGTGCCAGCAGGCCTACAGGGGGTGACTATGGCTACACCTTC. It translates to CASRPTGGDYGYTF.

There are a few counts of this clonotype. The V and J genes are TRBV2 and TRBJ2-7; maybe TRBD2 (5 bases). Germline V lookup: CDR1 SNHLY, CDR2 FYNNEI. With 5 bases removed from V and 3 bases from J, the gap between germline ends came to 14 bases. This CDR3 has 14 amino acids. The CDR3 DNA sequence: TGTGCCAGCAGTCGCCGCTCGAGGGACTACGAGCAGTACTTC. Amino acid sequence: CASSRRSRDYEQYF.

This clonotype came up a few times. The chain uses TRBV25-1 and TRBJ2-5; 8 nucleotides align to TRBD1. Germline V gene data show CDR1 as MGHDK and CDR2 as SYGVNS. Trimming took 3 bases from V and 5 from J; bases not matched to a gene: 5. There are 14 residues in the CDR3. CDR3: CASSDAGGRETQYF. The DNA for the CDR3 is TGTGCCAGCAGTGACGCAGGGGGCCGGGAGACCCAGTACTTC.

The rearrangement uses TRBV28 and TRBJ1-2; no reliable D call. Per the germline V gene, CDR1 is MDHEN and CDR2 is SYDVKM. The CDR3 consists of 12 residues. V was pared by 5 bases and J by 2 bases, with 6 bases between. The CDR3 spells CASSLINYGYTF. As DNA, the CDR3 is TGTGCCAGCAGTCTTATAAACTATGGCTACACCTTC.

The CDR3 nucleotides read TGCGCCAGCAGCTTGGAGCCCAGCCAGCCCCAGCATTTT. Its protein product is CASSLEPSQPQHF. The V gene is TRBV5-1, the J gene TRBJ1-5; no reliable D call. V shed 0 bases and J shed 7 bases, with 8 bases lying between them. There are 13 residues in the CDR3. In germline, CDR1 is SGHRS, CDR2 YFSETQ.

The CDR3 sequence: CASSYGGGGPTEAFF. The CDR3 nucleotides read TGTGCCAGCAGTTACGGAGGTGGGGGACCCACTGAAGCTTTCTTT. The rearrangement joins TRBV6-5 to TRBJ1-1; the D gene is possibly TRBD1 (5 bases). The CDR3 is 15 residues long. Per the germline V gene, CDR1 is MNHEY and CDR2 is SVGAGI. Trimming stripped 2 bases from V and 4 bases from J, with 14 bases between.

The rearrangement links TRBV14 to TRBJ2-5; D may be TRBD1 (5 bases). CDR3 size: 16 residues. Germline CDR1 reads SGHDN; CDR2 reads FVKESK. Trimming stripped 1 base from V and 2 bases from J, with 14 bases between. The CDR3 region has the DNA TGTGCCAGCAGCCAAGGGGGCCGAGGTTTGCAAGAGACCCAGTACTTC. Amino acid sequence: CASSQGGRGLQETQYF.

This sequence joins TRBV28 and TRBJ2-5; no clear D gene. The germline CDR1 and CDR2 sequences are MDHEN and SYDVKM. The V end lost 5 bases, the J end lost 1 base, and 17 bases lay between the germline ends. This CDR3 has 16 amino acids. Here the CDR3 reads CASSTPGQIPQETQYF. In nucleotides, the CDR3 is TGTGCCAGCAGTACCCCCGGGCAGATACCCCAAGAGACCCAGTACTTC. Variable domain in full (rest from reference TRBV28 and TRBJ2-5): DVKVTQSSRYLVKRTGEKVFLECVQDMDHENMFWYRQDPGLGLRLIYFSYDVKMKEKGDIPEGYSVSREKKERFSLILESASTNQTSMYLCASSTPGQIPQETQYFGPGTRLLVL.

This clonotype was detected only once. The J gene is TRBJ1-1, the V gene TRBV4-3; D ambiguous. Trimming shortened V by 3 bases and J by 1 base, and 9 bases separated the two germline ends. Germline V gene lookup returns CDR1 LGHNA and CDR2 YSLEER. There are 14 residues in the CDR3. In DNA form, the CDR3 reads TGCGCCAGCAGCCAGGAGGGCCCGAACACTGAAGCTTTCTTT. This encodes CASSQEGPNTEAFF.

This clonotype was observed a few times. This chain connects TRBV6-6 to TRBJ2-5; D gene uncertain. Germline V gives CDR1 MNHNY, CDR2 SVGAGI (reference sequence). The CDR3 extends over 14 amino acids. Trimming removed 2 bases from V and 7 bases from J, with 14 bases in between. The CDR3 DNA sequence: TGTGCCAGCAGTTACCGTCCGACTTCTGGGACCCAGTACTTC. It translates to CASSYRPTSGTQYF.

The table lists this clonotype with a few counts. V is TRBV2 and J is TRBJ1-2, with D hard to call. The CDR3 covers 14 residues. Germline V CDR1 and CDR2: SNHLY, FYNNEI. Trimming shortened V by 6 bases and J by 4 bases, and 15 bases separated the two germline ends. CDR3 in DNA: TGTGCCAGCAGGGCCCCATCCGGGAGCTATGGCTACACCTTC. Translating it yields CASRAPSGSYGYTF.

This clonotype was detected only a few times. The chain couples TRBV29-1 to TRBJ2-7; D might be TRBD2 (6 bases). The DNA end lines up better with TRBJ2-5; the J call may be wrong. The CDR3 has 15 amino acids. Looked up from germline, CDR1 is SQVTM and CDR2 is ANQGSEA. The CDR3: CSVIVAGTRGKTQYF. The CDR3 DNA reads as TGCAGCGTTATTGTGGCGGGGACCCGGGGGAAGACCCAGTACTTC.

This clonotype was counted only a few times. The CDR3 bases are TGCAGTGCTAGCCAAGGGACAGTTGATGAAAAACTGTTTTTT. Residues: CSASQGTVDEKLFF. This chain connects TRBV20-1 to TRBJ1-4, with 7 bases fitting TRBD1. Trimming cost V 3 bases and J 6 bases; bases outside gene matches: 7. This CDR3 has 14 residues. CDR1 is DFQATT and CDR2 is SNEGSKA in the germline V gene (reference sequence).